This T cell receptor beta chain was obtained from a study of regulatory T cells in long-lasting Graves disease. Whole-study context: Positivity for TSH receptor antibodies plus over 5 years of antithyroid drugs meant persistent Graves' disease. Study results and limitations: It is possible that accuracy was reduced by the small size of the sample. Study of thyroid tissue was not done, with only peripheral blood studied. Persistent cases favored TRBV28, TRBJ1-2 and TRBJ2-5.

Relying on iRepertoire HTBI primers and Arm-PCR of CDR3 regions, the team built TCR beta libraries. TCRdb redid the calling of the multiplex PCR reads with MiXCR, one entry per CDR3 protein. This sample has 350,000 to 450,000 distinct CDR3 sequences; roughly 25% occur once, and the top ten carry 25% to 35%. Trimming shortened V by 2 bases and J by 4 bases, and 8 bases separated the two germline ends. Per germline, CDR1 MNHEY and CDR2 SVGAGI. This CDR3 contains 13 residues. Time point reported: persistent/refractory GD, antithyroid drugs over 5 years with positive TRAb. Preparation of the TCR library used RNA extracted from PBMCs. This clonotype was picked up many times. Antigen: not known.

Sequencing used peripheral blood mononuclear cells (PBMCs), obtained when the disease was refractory, from a patient treated with antithyroid drugs. The clonotype comes from a woman aged 40 to 50 with Graves disease. V usage is TRBV6-5 and J usage is TRBJ1-2, with D possibly matching TRBD1 (5 bases). CDR3 in amino acids: CASSYRGGYGYTF. The DNA of the CDR3 is TGTGCCAGCAGTTACAGGGGAGGCTATGGCTACACCTTC.